This entry describes one T cell receptor (beta chain). This clonotype occurred a few times. No cognate antigen has been identified for it. No base quality information exists; no much larger clone differs at one position. The CDR3 covers 14 residues, taking in both the cysteine and the phenylalanine. Of the read, only the CDR3 DNA is kept; its 42 bases are in frame from base 1. The germline V and J ends show losses of 9 bases and 2 bases respectively, and no gene match explains 9 bases of the junction. The germline V gene (reference sequence) sets CDR1 to LNHDA and CDR2 to SQIVND. This sample is part of a study of T-cell reconstitution after alpha-beta-depleted transplantation in children (dated by TCRdb to 2015 to 2016). Background for the entire study: T-cell immune reconstitution after TCRalphabeta/CD19-depleted allogeneic hematopoietic cell transplantation in children was quantitatively tracked in the study by means of TCR repertoire profiling. Paper-wide results and their limitations: Hyperexpanded clone frequencies declined over subsequent months; after one year, T-cell counts and TCRbeta diversity were mostly attributed to newly produced T cells. The apparently early recovery of alphabetaT-cell counts about two months after transplant reportedly depended on only several hundred rapidly expanded clones that came from non-depleted graft cells. In some patients, the high TCRbeta diversity seen at day 60 was put down to recipient T cells and intrathymic progenitors that had survived conditioning.

Sample time point, as interpreted from the label and publication: day 60 (about 2 months) after transplantation. The sample's treatment or condition label, decoded: allogeneic hematopoietic cell transplantation with graft depleted of TCRalphabeta T cells and CD19 B cells. Transplant recipients were children who received TCRalphabeta/CD19-depleted allogeneic hematopoietic cell grafts. Library prep was done by PCR. Data came from an Illumina HiSeq 2500. TCR library preparation used molecular barcoding, with unique molecular identifiers applied to normalize quantification of the TCRbeta repertoire. In TCRdb, the public reads were trimmed at Q25 with fastp and aligned with MiXCR, with productive beta chains retained. Each CDR3 protein appears once, grouped with its most common genes and DNA. The sample yields roughly 32,000 distinct CDR3 sequences; under 8% were counted once. The ten top clones hold 25% to 30% of the sample.

The sequences come from peripheral blood, collected 60 days after TCRalphabeta/CD19-depleted stem cell transplant. The chain joins TRBV19 to TRBJ2-7, and 8 bases in between align with TRBD1. This receptor was taken from a child younger than two who had a stem cell transplant for acute myeloid leukemia, so the T cells may come from the graft donor. CDR3 sequence: CASAPGQATYEQYF. The DNA is TGTGCCAGCGCCCCGGGACAGGCGACCTACGAGCAGTACTTC.